This T cell receptor beta chain was retrieved from a study of identical twins. Whole-study findings and limits: Conclusions were drawn cross-sectionally by statistical analysis, without following the same donors.

A universal primer site came from template switching; cDNA carried unique molecular identifiers. TCRdb called the 5' RACE reads again in MiXCR, with one record for every CDR3 protein. The sample shows 1.5 million to 2 million distinct CDR3 sequences, about 30% of them seen only once. This clonotype was seen only a few times. What it binds is unknown. The V and J ends lost 3 bases and 5 bases respectively, with 14 bases between them. The CDR3 contains 15 residues. The clonotype originates from a newborn girl in good health. Sequencing was done on a sample of cord blood. J is TRBJ2-1 and V is TRBV12-3 or TRBV12-4; D is undetermined. DNA of the CDR3: TGTGCCAGCAGTTTTTCAAGGAGATGGAACAATGAGCAGTTCTTC. Amino acid sequence: CASSFSRRWNNEQFF.